This T cell receptor (beta chain) was retrieved from a study of identical twins. A word on this clonotype: Its antigen is as yet unknown.

V gave up 0 bases and J gave up 1 base; unmatched junction bases: 3. The CDR3 sequence is 18 residues long. The V gene's germline CDR1 is SGHAT and CDR2 FQNNGV. General study points: Insertion counts were lower in abundant cord blood beta clonotypes, a trend that memory repertoires did not show.

One entry per CDR3 protein results from TCRdb running MiXCR on the 5' RACE reads. The sample holds 700,000 or so distinct CDR3 sequences; roughly 20% are singletons and the top ten take around 4.4%. The same data also contributed to another study, on T cells expressing NK-cell markers.

The genes are TRBV11-2 and TRBJ2-5; 15 bases are a match to TRBD2. Sequenced material: PBMCs. This clonotype originated in a woman aged 18-29 years in good health. Here the CDR3 DNA reads TGTGCCAGCAGCTTAGAGGGACTAGCGGGAGGTTTCCAAGAGACCCAGTACTTC. It is translated as CASSLEGLAGGFQETQYF.